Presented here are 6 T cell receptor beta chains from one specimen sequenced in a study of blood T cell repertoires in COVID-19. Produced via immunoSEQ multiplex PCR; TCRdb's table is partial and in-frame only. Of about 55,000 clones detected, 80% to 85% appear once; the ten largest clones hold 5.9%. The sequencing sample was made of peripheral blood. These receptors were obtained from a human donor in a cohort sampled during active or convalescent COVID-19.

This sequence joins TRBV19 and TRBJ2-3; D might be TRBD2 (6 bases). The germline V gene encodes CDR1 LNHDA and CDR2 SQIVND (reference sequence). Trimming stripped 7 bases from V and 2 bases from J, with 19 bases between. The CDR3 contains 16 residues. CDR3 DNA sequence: TGTGCCAGTAAGGACGGGGGACTTGGAGTCACAGATACGCAGTATTTT. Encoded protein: CASKDGGLGVTDTQYF. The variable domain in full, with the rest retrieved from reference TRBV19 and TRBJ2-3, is DGGITQSPKYLFRKEGQNVTLSCEQNLNHDAMYWYRQDPGQGLRLIYYSQIVNDFQKGDIAEGYSVSREKKESFPLTVTSAQKNPTAFYLCASKDGGLGVTDTQYFGPGTRLTVL.

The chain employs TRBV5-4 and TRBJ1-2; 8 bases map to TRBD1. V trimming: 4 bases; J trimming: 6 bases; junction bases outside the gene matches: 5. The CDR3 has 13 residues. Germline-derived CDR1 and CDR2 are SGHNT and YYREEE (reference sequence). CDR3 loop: CASSPQGADGYTF. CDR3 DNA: TGTGCCAGCAGCCCTCAGGGGGCGGATGGCTACACCTTC.

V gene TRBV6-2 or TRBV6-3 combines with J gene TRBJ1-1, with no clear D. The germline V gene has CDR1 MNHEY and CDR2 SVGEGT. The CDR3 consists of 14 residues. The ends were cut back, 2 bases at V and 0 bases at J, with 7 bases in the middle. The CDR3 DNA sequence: TGTGCCAGCAGTTACGGGAGGATGAACACTGAAGCTTTCTTT. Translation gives CASSYGRMNTEAFF.

The CDR3 protein is CASERTSGGYNEQFF. In nucleotides, the CDR3 is TGTGCCAGCGAACGGACTAGCGGGGGTTACAATGAGCAGTTCTTC. The chain couples TRBV6-5 to TRBJ2-1; 13 nucleotides line up with TRBD2. This CDR3 has 15 amino acids. After removal of 8 bases from V and 4 bases from J, the junction contained 5 bases not matched to a gene. Per germline, CDR1 MNHEY and CDR2 SVGAGI.

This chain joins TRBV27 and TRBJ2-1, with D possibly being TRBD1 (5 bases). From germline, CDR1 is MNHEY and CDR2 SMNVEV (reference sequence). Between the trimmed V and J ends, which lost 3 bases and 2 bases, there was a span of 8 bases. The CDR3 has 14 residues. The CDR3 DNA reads TGTGCCAGCAGTTTTTCCAGGGCCTACAATGAGCAGTTCTTC. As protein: CASSFSRAYNEQFF.

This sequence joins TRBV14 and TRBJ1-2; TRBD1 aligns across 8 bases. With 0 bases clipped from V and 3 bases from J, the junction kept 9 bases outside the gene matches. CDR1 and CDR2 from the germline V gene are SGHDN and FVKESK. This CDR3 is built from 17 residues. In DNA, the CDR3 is TGTGCCAGCAGCCAAGATCTCGGCAGGGGGCGTGACTATGGCTACACCTTC. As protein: CASSQDLGRGRDYGYTF.